The present T cell receptor beta chain was sequenced within a study of cytomegalovirus exposure and HLA in healthy donors. Study findings and constraints: A list of approximately 160 TCR beta chains associated with cytomegalovirus was given. Compared with the roughly 670-donor mean, an Asian-associated ancestry cluster reportedly had fewer N-insertions, according to a later analysis. Later examination showed HLA-associated TCR beta chains had greater clonal expansion than equally common others.

A multiplex PCR was run with 60 Vbeta primers and 13 Jbeta primers. This table comes from immunoSEQ multiplex PCR, and its TCRdb copy is limited to in-frame clones, with some not included. The sample totals 130,000 or so clones. Germline V gives CDR1 SGDLS, CDR2 YYNGEE. The CDR3 totals 18 residues. V lost 0 bases and J lost 1; bases outside the gene matches: 10. As for this clone: Its antigen is not identified.

The specimen was PBMCs. The chain recombines TRBV9 with TRBJ1-3, with 7 positions matching TRBD1. This TCR was sampled from a woman between 35 and 50 years old in good health and CMV-seronegative. CDR3 in DNA: TGTGCCAGCAGCGTAGGGGGCGGCAGGGGGTGGTCTGGAAACACCATATATTTT. It codes for CASSVGGGRGWSGNTIYF. Full variable domain (outside the CDR3, taken from reference TRBV9 and TRBJ1-3): DSGVTQTPKHLITATGQRVTLRCSPRSGDLSVYWYQQSLDQGLQFLIQYYNGEERAKGNILERFSAQQFPDLHSELNLSSLELGDSALYFCASSVGGGRGWSGNTIYFGEGSWLTVV.